The 24 T cell receptor beta chains below were found in one sample sequenced in a study of T cell changes during pregnancy in multiple sclerosis. Method: immunoSEQ multiplex PCR; TCRdb's copy keeps in-frame clones and lacks some. This repertoire shows about 70,000 clones, less than 95% found once; its top ten account for 0.58%. This specimen consisted of peripheral blood, obtained in the third trimester of pregnancy. The receptors were gathered from a female donor with multiple sclerosis, enrolled in a pregnancy study.

The chain has TRBV19 and TRBJ2-3, with D tentatively TRBD2 (7 bases). Trimming took off 3 bases at V and 0 bases at J, with 16 bases between the two ends. Germline V gene sequence: CDR1 LNHDA, CDR2 SQIVND (reference sequence). The CDR3 loop spans 17 amino acids. CDR3 protein: CASSIGGGRPSTDTQYF. In DNA, the CDR3 is TGTGCCAGTAGTATTGGGGGGGGCCGACCGAGCACAGATACGCAGTATTTT.

J is TRBJ1-2 and V is TRBV7-2; D gene uncertain. Per germline, CDR1 SGHTA and CDR2 FQGNSA. The CDR3 loop spans 13 amino acids. V lost 0 bases, J lost 3 bases, and 5 bases lay in between. CDR3 protein: CASSLALDYGYTF. DNA for the CDR3: TGTGCCAGCAGCTTAGCGTTAGACTATGGCTACACCTTC. The whole variable domain, remainder taken from reference TRBV7-2 and TRBJ1-2, is GAGVSQSPSNKVTEKGKDVELRCDPISGHTALYWYRQSLGQGLEFLIYFQGNSAPDKSGLPSDRFSAERTGGSVSTLTIQRTQQEDSAVYLCASSLALDYGYTFGSGTRLTVV.

The chain recombines TRBV5-6 with TRBJ1-2; D gene unclear. CDR1 and CDR2 from the germline V gene are SGHDT and YYEEEE. V dropped 6 bases and J dropped 7 bases, with 19 bases sitting between them. The CDR3 sequence is 14 residues long. The CDR3 loop reads CASNPANRAIGYTF. DNA for the CDR3: TGTGCCAGCAACCCCGCGAACCGTGCGATTGGCTACACCTTC.

The V call is TRBV6-1, the J call TRBJ1-5; D not certain. The CDR3 has 14 amino acids. Trimming shortened V by 4 bases and J by 2 bases, and 9 bases separated the two germline ends. Germline V gives CDR1 MNHNS, CDR2 SASEGT. CDR3 amino acids: CASSGPRGNQPQHF. The CDR3 DNA reads as TGTGCCAGCAGTGGACCCCGGGGCAATCAGCCCCAGCATTTT.

This sequence joins TRBV4-2 and TRBJ2-7, with 7 bases that match TRBD1. Trimming took 1 base from V and 3 from J; bases not matched to a gene: 9. The CDR3 runs 16 residues. Germline loops: CDR1 LGHNA, CDR2 YNFKEQ. The CDR3 DNA reads TGTGCCAGCAGCCAAGCCCCGGGACAGACCCTCTACGAGCAGTACTTC. This translates into CASSQAPGQTLYEQYF.

This chain joins TRBV7-9 and TRBJ1-5, with TRBD1 identical over 8 bases. The ends lost 1 base at V and 3 bases at J; junction bases unmatched: 5. This CDR3 contains 16 residues. Germline V gene sequence: CDR1 SEHNR, CDR2 FQNEAQ (reference sequence). CDR3 in amino acids: CASSLGSTGVNQPQHF. Written as DNA, the CDR3 is TGTGCCAGCAGCTTAGGTTCGACAGGGGTCAATCAGCCCCAGCATTTT. The whole variable domain, remainder taken from reference TRBV7-9 and TRBJ1-5, is DTGVSQNPRHKITKRGQNVTFRCDPISEHNRLYWYRQTLGQGPEFLTYFQNEAQLEKSRLLSDRFSAERPKGSFSTLEIQRTEQGDSAMYLCASSLGSTGVNQPQHFGDGTRLSIL.

The chain carries TRBV6-5 and TRBJ2-7; 9 bases fit TRBD1. The germline CDR1 and CDR2 sequences are MNHEY and SVGAGI. The CDR3 sequence is 13 residues long. Trimming removed 5 bases from V and 5 bases from J; junction bases left unmatched: 4. The CDR3 protein is CASSGRTGDEQYF. The CDR3, as DNA: TGTGCCAGCAGTGGCCGGACAGGGGACGAGCAGTACTTC.

The chain combines TRBV4-2 with TRBJ2-5; 7 nucleotides agree with TRBD2. V gave up 0 bases and J gave up 2 bases; unmatched junction bases: 9. The CDR3 length is 17 residues. Germline V CDR1 and CDR2: LGHNA, YNFKEQ. The CDR3 sequence: CASSQDSGLAVQETQYF. The CDR3 DNA follows: TGTGCCAGCAGCCAAGATAGTGGGCTAGCGGTTCAAGAGACCCAGTACTTC.

This chain uses TRBV7-9 with TRBJ2-1; 7 bases are shared with TRBD1. The CDR3 is 12 amino acids. Germline V gene data show CDR1 as SEHNR and CDR2 as FQNEAQ (reference sequence). V shed 5 bases, J shed 6 bases, and the junction held 1 base outside the gene matches. CDR3 bases: TGTGCCAGCAGCCAGGGGGTCAATGAGCAGTTCTTC. Its protein is CASSQGVNEQFF. Filled out from reference TRBV7-9 and TRBJ2-1, the complete variable domain reads DTGVSQNPRHKITKRGQNVTFRCDPISEHNRLYWYRQTLGQGPEFLTYFQNEAQLEKSRLLSDRFSAERPKGSFSTLEIQRTEQGDSAMYLCASSQGVNEQFFGPGTRLTVL.

The chain links TRBV30 to TRBJ2-3; maybe TRBD2 (5 bases). V was trimmed by 6 bases and J by 1 base, leaving 14 bases between them. Germline loops: CDR1 GTSNPN, CDR2 SVGIG (reference sequence). This CDR3 has 14 amino acids. The CDR3 is CACLPGKGTDTQYF. Here the CDR3 DNA reads TGTGCCTGCCTCCCCGGGAAAGGCACAGATACGCAGTATTTT.

The rearrangement links TRBV7-6 to TRBJ2-3, with a weak D call TRBD2 (5 bases). The CDR3 spans 14 residues. From germline, CDR1 is SGHVS and CDR2 FNYEAQ. Trimming stripped 3 bases from V and 2 bases from J, with 9 bases between. The CDR3 spells CASSFSGDTDTQYF. CDR3 bases: TGTGCCAGCAGCTTTTCCGGGGACACAGATACGCAGTATTTT.

The CDR3 here is CASSEGGANYEQYF. The CDR3 coding sequence is TGTGCCAGCAGTGAAGGTGGGGCCAACTACGAGCAGTACTTC. This chain uses TRBV6-1 with TRBJ2-7; TRBD1 might be the D (5 bases). There are 14 residues in the CDR3. Trimming shortened V by 1 base and J by 3 bases, and 10 bases separated the two germline ends. CDR1 is MNHNS, CDR2 SASEGT, per germline.

This chain links TRBV18 with TRBJ2-5, with TRBD2 identical over 7 bases. The CDR3 has 13 residues. Trimming at V came to 6 bases and at J to 3 bases, leaving 4 bases not matched to a gene. Germline V gene data show CDR1 as KGHSH and CDR2 as LQKENI. DNA for the CDR3: TGTGCCAGCTCCCCGGGGACTAAAGAGACCCAGTACTTC. Translation: CASSPGTKETQYF.

This chain uses TRBV4-2 with TRBJ2-7, with 7 bases lining up with TRBD2. V gave up 0 bases and J gave up 4 bases; unmatched junction bases: 18. Looked up from germline, CDR1 is LGHNA and CDR2 is YNFKEQ. This CDR3 comprises 19 residues. CDR3 nucleotides: TGTGCCAGCAGCCAAGAGAGGTGGGGAGGGACCGATAGCCCTTACGAGCAGTACTTC. Protein product: CASSQERWGGTDSPYEQYF.

This clone was found once. The chain employs TRBV19 and TRBJ1-2, with TRBD1 as a possible D gene (5 bases). Trimming pared 1 base from V and 10 bases from J, leaving 13 bases between. Germline V lookup: CDR1 LNHDA, CDR2 SQIVND (reference sequence). The CDR3 is made up of 13 amino acids. The CDR3 reads CASSIVPGPDYTF. For the CDR3, the DNA is TGTGCCAGTAGTATAGTACCAGGGCCAGACTACACCTTC.

The V gene is TRBV7-2, the J gene TRBJ2-7; the D gene is possibly TRBD2 (5 bases). The CDR3 totals 15 residues. Germline CDR1 and CDR2: SGHTA and FQGNSA. With 5 bases removed from V and 7 bases from J, the gap between germline ends came to 21 bases. In nucleotides, the CDR3 is TGTGCCAGCAGCCTGGACTCAAACCAACTACGAGAGCAGTACTTC. Its translation is CASSLDSNQLREQYF. The full variable domain, in which reference TRBV7-2 and TRBJ2-7 provide the parts outside the CDR3, is GAGVSQSPSNKVTEKGKDVELRCDPISGHTALYWYRQSLGQGLEFLIYFQGNSAPDKSGLPSDRFSAERTGGSVSTLTIQRTQQEDSAVYLCASSLDSNQLREQYFGPGTRLTVT.

The V and J genes are TRBV25-1 and TRBJ2-5; the match to TRBD1 covers 8 bases. Trimming removed 5 bases from V and 3 bases from J; junction bases left unmatched: 5. The CDR3 sequence is 14 residues long. The germline V gene encodes CDR1 MGHDK and CDR2 SYGVNS. The CDR3 DNA follows: TGTGCCAGCAGTCCCTGGACAGGGAAAGAGACCCAGTACTTC. It translates to CASSPWTGKETQYF.

V usage is TRBV5-1 and J usage is TRBJ1-1; D gene ambiguous. Trimming shortened V by 4 bases and J by 1 base, and 14 bases separated the two germline ends. Germline CDR1 is SGHRS and CDR2 is YFSETQ. The CDR3 runs to 15 residues. CDR3 sequence reads: CASSVGLTGNTEAFF. CDR3 DNA: TGCGCCAGCAGCGTTGGACTGACGGGGAACACTGAAGCTTTCTTT. The full variable domain, in which reference TRBV5-1 and TRBJ1-1 provide the parts outside the CDR3, is KAGVTQTPRYLIKTRGQQVTLSCSPISGHRSVSWYQQTPGQGLQFLFEYFSETQRNKGNFPGRFSGRQFSNSRSEMNVSTLELGDSALYLCASSVGLTGNTEAFFGQGTRLTVV.

The table lists this clone with a count of one. CDR3: CASSLVGANTEAFF. The CDR3 region has the DNA TGTGCCAGCAGCTTGGTAGGGGCAAACACTGAAGCTTTCTTT. The rearrangement uses TRBV5-6 and TRBJ1-1; perhaps TRBD1 as D (5 bases). CDR3 length: 14 amino acids. Germline-derived CDR1 and CDR2 are SGHDT and YYEEEE. The V gene lost 0 bases and the J gene lost 2 bases, with 8 bases spanning the gap.

CDR3 nucleotide sequence: TGTGCCAGCAGTGAATGGGACAGGACCCTCACAGATACGCAGTATTTT. It is translated as CASSEWDRTLTDTQYF. The rearrangement joins TRBV2 to TRBJ2-3; 8 bases fit TRBD1. This CDR3 has 16 amino acids. Per the germline V gene, CDR1 is SNHLY and CDR2 is FYNNEI. V trimming: 2 bases; J trimming: 2 bases; junction bases outside the gene matches: 6.

The rearrangement links TRBV19 to TRBJ2-5; D perhaps matches TRBD2 (6 bases). Germline-derived CDR1 and CDR2 are LNHDA and SQIVND (reference sequence). This CDR3 comprises 16 residues. Trimming shortened V by 4 bases and J by 5 bases, and 20 bases separated the two germline ends. The CDR3 DNA sequence: TGTGCCAGTAGTAGAGATAATAGCGGTTCGTGGGAGACCCAGTACTTC. Its protein product is CASSRDNSGSWETQYF.

The chain uses TRBV7-2 and TRBJ1-1, with 11 bases lining up with TRBD1. The CDR3 has 15 amino acids. V trimming: 1 base; J trimming: 2 bases; junction bases outside the gene matches: 0. Germline assignment: CDR1 SGHTA and CDR2 FQGNSA. The CDR3 loop is CASSLGTGGNTEAFF. The CDR3 DNA reads as TGTGCCAGCAGCTTAGGGACAGGGGGCAACACTGAAGCTTTCTTT.

The genes are TRBV11-2 and TRBJ1-1; possibly TRBD1 for D (5 bases). This CDR3 contains 13 residues. Germline V gene sequence: CDR1 SGHAT, CDR2 FQNNGV. Between the trimmed V and J ends, which lost 4 bases and 10 bases, there was a span of 16 bases. This CDR3 reads CASSSIRVPRAFF. As DNA, the CDR3 is TGTGCCAGCAGCTCAATCAGGGTCCCACGAGCTTTCTTT.

This clone was counted only a few times. V and J are TRBV7-9 and TRBJ2-1, with 8 bases matching TRBD2. V shed 5 bases, J shed 3 bases, and the junction held 6 bases outside the gene matches. This CDR3 spans 15 amino acids. Germline assignment: CDR1 SEHNR and CDR2 FQNEAQ (reference sequence). The CDR3 coding sequence is TGTGCCAGCAGCCCCCCCACTAGCGGCTACAATGAGCAGTTCTTC. This translates into CASSPPTSGYNEQFF.